The present T cell receptor (beta chain) was sequenced within a study of T cells in localized non-small cell lung cancer. Study outcomes and limitations: There was an association of higher blood T cell density with longer overall survival.

The CDR3 sequence is 14 residues long. The V and J ends lost 6 bases and 2 bases respectively, with 15 bases between them. Germline values: CDR1 SGHRS, CDR2 YFSETQ. About this clone itself: Its antigen is currently unknown.

TCRdb's copy holds only in-frame clones and misses some; the assay was immunoSEQ multiplex PCR. Found here are about 24,000 clones, approximately 87% of them singletons; the top ten hold around 5.7%. This TCR was recovered from a man aged 35 to 70 with stage II lung adenocarcinoma. The V and J genes are TRBV5-1 and TRBJ2-7; tentative D call: TRBD1 (8 bases). This material consisted of PBMCs, taken before any cancer treatment. CDR3 coding DNA: TGCGCCAGCACCCGGGAGGACAGGGCCTACGAGCAGTACTTC. Encoded protein: CASTREDRAYEQYF.